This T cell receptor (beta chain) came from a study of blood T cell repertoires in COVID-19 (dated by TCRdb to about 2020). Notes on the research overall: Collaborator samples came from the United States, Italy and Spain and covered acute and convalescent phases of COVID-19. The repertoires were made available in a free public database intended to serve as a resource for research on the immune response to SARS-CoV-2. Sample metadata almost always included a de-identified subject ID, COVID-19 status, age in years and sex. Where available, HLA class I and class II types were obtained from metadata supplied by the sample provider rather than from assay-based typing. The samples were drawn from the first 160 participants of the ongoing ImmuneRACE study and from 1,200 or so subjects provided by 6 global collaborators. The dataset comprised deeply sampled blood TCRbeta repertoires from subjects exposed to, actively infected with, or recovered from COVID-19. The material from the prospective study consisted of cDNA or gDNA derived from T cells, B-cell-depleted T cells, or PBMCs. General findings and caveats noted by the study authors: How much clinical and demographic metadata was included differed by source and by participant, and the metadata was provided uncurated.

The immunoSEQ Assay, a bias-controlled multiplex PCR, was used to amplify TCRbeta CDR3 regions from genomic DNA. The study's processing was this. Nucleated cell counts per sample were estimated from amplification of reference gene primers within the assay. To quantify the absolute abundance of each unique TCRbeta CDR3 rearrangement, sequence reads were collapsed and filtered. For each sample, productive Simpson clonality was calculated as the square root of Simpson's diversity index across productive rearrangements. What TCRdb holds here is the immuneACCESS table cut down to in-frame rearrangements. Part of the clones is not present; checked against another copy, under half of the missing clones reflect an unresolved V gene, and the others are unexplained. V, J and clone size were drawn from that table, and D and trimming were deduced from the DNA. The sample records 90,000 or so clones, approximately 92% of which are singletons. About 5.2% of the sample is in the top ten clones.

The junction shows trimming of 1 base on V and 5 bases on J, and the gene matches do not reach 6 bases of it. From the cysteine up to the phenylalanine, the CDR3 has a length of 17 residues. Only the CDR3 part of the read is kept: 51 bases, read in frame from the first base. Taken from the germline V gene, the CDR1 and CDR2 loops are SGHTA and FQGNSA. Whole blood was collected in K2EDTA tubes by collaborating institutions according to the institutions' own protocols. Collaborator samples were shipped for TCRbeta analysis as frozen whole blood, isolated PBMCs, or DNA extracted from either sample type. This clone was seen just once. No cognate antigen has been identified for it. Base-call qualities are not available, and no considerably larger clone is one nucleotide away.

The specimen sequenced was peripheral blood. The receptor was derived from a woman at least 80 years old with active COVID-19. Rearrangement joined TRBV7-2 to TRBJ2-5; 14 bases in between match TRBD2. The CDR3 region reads CASSLVTSGRARETQYF. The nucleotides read TGTGCCAGCAGCTTAGTGACTAGCGGGAGGGCCAGGGAGACCCAGTACTTC.